Listed below are T cell receptor beta chains from one sample, sequenced in a study of glioma-infiltrating T cells after dendritic cell vaccination. The data were produced by immunoSEQ multiplex PCR, yet TCRdb's version contains in-frame clones alone and is incomplete. The sample has approximately 85,000 clones, 85% seen once. The sample consisted of blood, taken after dendritic cell vaccination. These receptors came from a human donor with glioblastoma. Both conserved end residues are part of each CDR3. D genes are given only for firm matches. Clone size is stated in some rows and not others, as once, few, many or a class when expanded.

J gene,clone size,V gene,D gene,CDR3 protein,CDR3 DNA
TRBJ2-7,NA,TRBV19,NA,CASTRQLTYEQYF,TGTGCCAGTACCCGACAGCTAACCTACGAGCAGTACTTC
TRBJ2-1,NA,TRBV7-9,TRBD2,CASSSRLLAAGEQFF,TGTGCCAGCAGCTCTCGTTTACTAGCGGCCGGGGAGCAGTTCTTC
TRBJ2-5,once,TRBV25-1,TRBD1,CASRRGQALWETQYF,TGTGCCAGCAGACGCGGACAGGCCTTGTGGGAGACCCAGTACTTC
TRBJ2-1,NA,TRBV27,TRBD2,CASNTIAGTYNEQFF,TGTGCCAGCAACACCATAGCGGGGACTTACAATGAGCAGTTCTTC
TRBJ1-2,few,TRBV6-4,TRBD1,CASRGTASSNYGYTF,TGTGCCAGCAGAGGGACAGCCAGCTCTAACTATGGCTACACCTTC
TRBJ2-3,NA,TRBV4-3,NA,CASIGGGTDTQYF,TGCGCCAGCATTGGCGGGGGCACAGATACGCAGTATTTT
TRBJ1-5,once,TRBV7-8,NA,CASSLKRQGNQPQHF,TGTGCCAGCAGCTTAAAGCGGCAGGGCAATCAGCCCCAGCATTTT
TRBJ2-2,NA,TRBV18,TRBD1,CASSPMGQGAGELFF,TGTGCCAGCTCACCGATGGGACAGGGCGCCGGGGAGCTGTTTTTT
TRBJ2-5,once,TRBV15,TRBD2,CATSSSGSPQETQYF,TGTGCCACCAGCAGTAGCGGGAGTCCCCAAGAGACCCAGTACTTC
TRBJ2-3,NA,TRBV18,TRBD2,CASSPQASGDTQYF,TGTGCCAGCTCACCACAAGCTAGCGGGGATACGCAGTATTTT
TRBJ1-1,NA,TRBV6-5,TRBD1,CASRNDRGYTEAFF,TGTGCCAGCAGGAACGACAGGGGATACACTGAAGCTTTCTTT
TRBJ2-3,NA,TRBV7-2,TRBD2,CASSRGGLAGADTQYF,TGTGCCAGCAGTCGGGGTGGGCTAGCGGGGGCCGATACGCAGTATTTT
TRBJ1-1,medium-sized,TRBV30,NA,CAWSVTGDTEAFF,TGTGCCTGGAGTGTAACGGGGGACACTGAAGCTTTCTTT
TRBJ2-2,NA,TRBV4-3,NA,CASSQKGVLNTGELFF,TGCGCCAGCAGCCAAAAAGGGGTCTTGAACACCGGGGAGCTGTTTTTT
TRBJ2-2,NA,TRBV5-4,NA,CASSLMAVATNTGELFF,TGTGCCAGCAGCTTGATGGCGGTGGCCACGAACACCGGGGAGCTGTTTTTT
TRBJ1-2,once,TRBV15,NA,CATSRTGRTNYGYTF,TGTGCCACCAGCCGAACAGGGAGAACTAACTATGGCTACACCTTC
TRBJ2-1,NA,TRBV11-2,NA,CASSSPRGNQLGYNEQFF,TGTGCCAGCAGCTCGCCACGGGGAAATCAACTCGGCTACAATGAGCAGTTCTTC
TRBJ1-3,NA,TRBV6-5,TRBD1,CASSYGTGDLTIYF,TGTGCCAGCAGTTACGGGACAGGGGATCTCACCATATATTTT
TRBJ2-3,NA,TRBV18,TRBD1,CASSPLGQGSPDTQYF,TGTGCCAGCTCACCACTTGGACAGGGGAGCCCAGATACGCAGTATTTT
TRBJ1-5,NA,TRBV25-1,TRBD1,CASSPAPDRVRLSQPQHF,TGTGCCAGCAGTCCAGCCCCCGACAGGGTCCGATTAAGTCAGCCCCAGCATTTT
TRBJ2-1,once,TRBV27,TRBD2,CASSLVLAGGWSMQFF,TGTGCCAGCAGTTTGGTCCTAGCGGGAGGGTGGTCGATGCAGTTCTTC
TRBJ2-1,NA,TRBV27,NA,CASSSTGTSEQFF,TGTGCCAGCAGTTCCACAGGGACGAGTGAGCAGTTCTTC
TRBJ1-1,NA,TRBV19,TRBD1,CASSIGTGLRGEAFF,TGTGCCAGTAGTATCGGGACAGGGTTACGAGGGGAAGCTTTCTTT
TRBJ1-3,NA,TRBV19,TRBD1,CASRQGDNSGNTIYF,TGTGCCAGTCGCCAGGGGGACAACTCTGGAAACACCATATATTTT
TRBJ2-1,NA,TRBV7-6,NA,CASSLVGASYNEQFF,TGTGCCAGCAGCTTAGTGGGGGCCAGCTACAATGAGCAGTTCTTC
TRBJ2-7,NA,TRBV7-6,NA,CASSPGVEREQYF,TGTGCCAGCAGCCCGGGGGTCGAGCGCGAGCAGTACTTC
TRBJ2-3,NA,TRBV18,NA,CASSPPAGLFTDTQYF,TGTGCCAGCTCACCACCGGCGGGGCTGTTCACAGATACGCAGTATTTT
TRBJ2-7,NA,TRBV28,NA,CASSPIMDPSGNYEQYF,TGTGCCAGCAGTCCCATTATGGACCCTTCGGGGAACTACGAGCAGTACTTC
TRBJ1-5,NA,TRBV7-9,TRBD1,CASSLAPGQGNQPQHF,TGTGCCAGCAGCTTAGCGCCGGGACAGGGAAATCAGCCCCAGCATTTT
TRBJ2-5,NA,TRBV6-5,TRBD2,CASSRKRGGRETQYF,TGTGCCAGCAGTCGAAAGCGGGGGGGGAGGGAGACCCAGTACTTC
TRBJ2-7,NA,TRBV2,TRBD1,CAAETRTGVGEQYF,TGTGCCGCTGAAACCCGGACAGGGGTGGGCGAGCAGTACTTC
TRBJ2-2,NA,TRBV5-1,TRBD2,CASSWTSGGDTGELFF,TGCGCCAGCAGCTGGACTAGCGGAGGGGACACCGGGGAGCTGTTTTTT
TRBJ1-3,NA,TRBV19,NA,CASTTYLPSFENTIYF,TGTGCCAGTACAACTTACCTTCCAAGTTTTGAAAACACCATATATTTT
TRBJ2-7,NA,TRBV9,TRBD2,CASSVGSGSYEQYF,TGTGCCAGCAGCGTAGGAAGCGGGAGCTACGAGCAGTACTTC
TRBJ1-2,NA,TRBV6-5,NA,CASSYLQGRDGYTF,TGTGCCAGCAGTTATCTACAGGGCCGTGATGGCTACACCTTC
TRBJ1-1,NA,TRBV6-5,TRBD1,CASSSGGNTEAFF,TGTGCCAGCAGTTCAGGGGGGAACACTGAAGCTTTCTTT
TRBJ1-5,NA,TRBV6-1,NA,CASSDYQPQHF,TGTGCCAGCAGTGACTATCAGCCCCAGCATTTT
TRBJ2-1,NA,TRBV2,NA,CASSEEEGGPAEQFF,TGTGCCAGCAGTGAAGAGGAGGGGGGGCCCGCTGAGCAGTTCTTC
TRBJ1-4,NA,TRBV7-9,NA,CASSLGTDYNEKLFF,TGTGCCAGCAGCTTAGGGACAGACTATAATGAAAAACTGTTTTTT
TRBJ2-1,NA,TRBV4-1,TRBD2,CASSQVASGLNNEQFF,TGCGCCAGCAGCCAAGTTGCTAGCGGGTTAAACAATGAGCAGTTCTTC
TRBJ2-7,NA,TRBV27,NA,CASSRSVLYEQYF,TGTGCCAGCAGTCGAAGCGTTTTGTACGAGCAGTACTTC
TRBJ2-2,NA,TRBV7-2,TRBD2,CASSKGLAGGLTGELFF,TGTGCCAGCAGCAAGGGACTAGCGGGGGGTTTGACCGGGGAGCTGTTTTTT
TRBJ2-2,NA,TRBV7-8,NA,CASRPDRGGELFF,TGTGCCAGCAGACCAGACCGCGGCGGGGAGCTGTTTTTT
TRBJ1-1,NA,TRBV7-8,NA,CASSRFGGGNTEAFF,TGTGCCAGCAGCCGTTTCGGGGGGGGGAACACTGAAGCTTTCTTT
TRBJ2-3,NA,TRBV7-9,TRBD1,CASSLGQGATDTQYF,TGTGCCAGCAGCTTAGGGCAGGGGGCTACAGATACGCAGTATTTT